This T cell receptor (beta chain) came from a study of blood T cell repertoires in COVID-19. Background on the study: COVID-19 samples from acute and convalescent phases originated in the United States, Italy and Spain. The analysed material was cDNA or gDNA that came from T cells, B-cell-depleted T cells, or PBMCs.

Original processing methods: Amplifying reference gene primers gave estimates of nucleated cell counts. Profiled with immunoSEQ multiplex PCR; TCRdb holds only in-frame clones, not every one. V, J and clone size derive from that table, while D and trimming were established from the DNA sequence. The sample carries some 150,000 clones, around 90% recorded once. Germline lookup yields CDR1 LNHDA and CDR2 SQIVND (reference sequence). Trimming cost V 5 bases and J 10 bases; bases outside gene matches: 9. The CDR3 contains 14 residues. The rearrangement links TRBV19 to TRBJ2-1; 9 bases fit TRBD2. The receptor was isolated from a woman aged 50 to 65 with acute or convalescent COVID-19. The sequencing sample was made of peripheral blood. The CDR3 spells CASSLSSGAMEQFF. In DNA form, the CDR3 reads TGTGCCAGTAGTCTCTCTAGCGGGGCAATGGAGCAGTTCTTC.